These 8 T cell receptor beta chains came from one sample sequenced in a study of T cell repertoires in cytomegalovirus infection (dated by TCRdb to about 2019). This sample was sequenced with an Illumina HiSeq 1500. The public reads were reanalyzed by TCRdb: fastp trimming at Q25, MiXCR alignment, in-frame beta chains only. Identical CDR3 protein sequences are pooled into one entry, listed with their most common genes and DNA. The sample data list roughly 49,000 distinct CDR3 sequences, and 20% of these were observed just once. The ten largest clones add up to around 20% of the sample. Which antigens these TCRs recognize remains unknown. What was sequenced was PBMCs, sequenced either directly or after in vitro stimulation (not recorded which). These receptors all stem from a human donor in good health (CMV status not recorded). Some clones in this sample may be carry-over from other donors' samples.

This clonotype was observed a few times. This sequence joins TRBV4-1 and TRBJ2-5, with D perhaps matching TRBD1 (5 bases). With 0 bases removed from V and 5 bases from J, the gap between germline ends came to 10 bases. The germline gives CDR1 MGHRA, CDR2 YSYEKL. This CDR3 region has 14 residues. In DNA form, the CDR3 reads TGCGCCAGCAGCCAAGAGGGGCGCCAGGAGACCCAGTACTTC. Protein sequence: CASSQEGRQETQYF.

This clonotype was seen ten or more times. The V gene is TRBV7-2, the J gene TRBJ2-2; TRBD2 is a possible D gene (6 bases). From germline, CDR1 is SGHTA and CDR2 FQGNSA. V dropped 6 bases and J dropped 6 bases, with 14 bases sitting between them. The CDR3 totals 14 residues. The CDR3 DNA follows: TGTGCCAGCAGGTCTACGGGAGTCCCCGGGGAGCTGTTTTTT. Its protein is CASRSTGVPGELFF.

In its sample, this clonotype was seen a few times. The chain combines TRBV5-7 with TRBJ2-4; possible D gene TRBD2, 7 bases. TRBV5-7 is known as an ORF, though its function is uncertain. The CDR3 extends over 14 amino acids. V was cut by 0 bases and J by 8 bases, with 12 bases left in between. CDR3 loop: CASSLEGEGDIQYF. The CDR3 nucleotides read TGTGCCAGCAGCTTGGAGGGGGAGGGAGACATTCAGTACTTC.

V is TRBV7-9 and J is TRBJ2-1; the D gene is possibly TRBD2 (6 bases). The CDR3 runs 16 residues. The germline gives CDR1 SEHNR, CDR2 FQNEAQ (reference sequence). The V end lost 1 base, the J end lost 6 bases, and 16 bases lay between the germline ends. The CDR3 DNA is TGTGCCAGCAGCTTAGAGGGGTCGGGACTCTTCAATGAGCAGTTCTTC. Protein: CASSLEGSGLFNEQFF.

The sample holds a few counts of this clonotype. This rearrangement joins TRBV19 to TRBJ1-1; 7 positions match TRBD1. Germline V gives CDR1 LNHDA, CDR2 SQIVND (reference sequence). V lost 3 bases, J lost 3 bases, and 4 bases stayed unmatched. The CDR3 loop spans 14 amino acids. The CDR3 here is CASSMGRGDTEAFF. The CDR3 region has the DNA TGTGCCAGTAGTATGGGCAGGGGGGACACTGAAGCTTTCTTT.

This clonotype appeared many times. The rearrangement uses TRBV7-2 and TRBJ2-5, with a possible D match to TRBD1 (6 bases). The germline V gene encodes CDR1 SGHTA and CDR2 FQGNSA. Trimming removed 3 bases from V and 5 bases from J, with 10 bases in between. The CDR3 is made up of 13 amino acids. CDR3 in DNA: TGTGCCAGCAGCTTGGGACATTCGGAGACCCAGTACTTC. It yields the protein CASSLGHSETQYF.

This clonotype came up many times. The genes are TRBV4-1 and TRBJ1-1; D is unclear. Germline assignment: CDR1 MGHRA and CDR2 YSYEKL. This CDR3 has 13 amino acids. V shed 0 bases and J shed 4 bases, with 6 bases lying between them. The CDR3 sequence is CASSQDRSTEAFF. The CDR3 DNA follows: TGCGCCAGCAGCCAAGATAGGAGCACTGAAGCTTTCTTT.

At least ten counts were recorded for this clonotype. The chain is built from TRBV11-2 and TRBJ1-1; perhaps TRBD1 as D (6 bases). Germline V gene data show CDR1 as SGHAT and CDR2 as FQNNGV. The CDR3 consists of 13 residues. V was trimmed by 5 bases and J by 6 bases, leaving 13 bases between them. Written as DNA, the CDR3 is TGTGCCAGCAGCCCCCCTGGGGGCGCTGAAGCTTTCTTT. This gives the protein CASSPPGGAEAFF.